The subject of this entry is one T cell receptor (beta chain). Its recognized antigen is unknown. No quality values exist for individual bases; no much larger clone is one base distant. The sample comes from a study of control samples from healthy donors and cancer patients (dated by TCRdb to the early 2020s). Receptor amplification or capture employed the immunoSEQ multiplex PCR assay. The source is immuneACCESS, and TCRdb retained only in-frame sequences with V and J called. Part of the clones is not carried over; for the studies checked, unresolved V genes explain less than half of this, and the remainder is unexplained. The sample table lists nearly 200,000 clones, around 90% of them with a count of one. The ten largest make up about 1.7% of the sample. V is cut by 1 base and J by 3 bases, and the space between the germline ends is 10 bases. The CDR3 goes from the cysteine to the phenylalanine over 15 residues. The CDR3 DNA has 45 bases and is translated from base 1. CDR1 SGHRS and CDR2 YFSETQ are derived from the germline V gene.

The chain links TRBV5-1 with TRBJ2-2; the D element could tentatively be TRBD1 or TRBD2, as 5 bases agree for each. This receptor was identified in a man aged 25 to 45 in good health. Sequencing used blood. The CDR3 protein is CASSLRGDDTGELFF. The nucleotide sequence is TGCGCCAGCAGCTTGCGGGGCGATGACACCGGGGAGCTGTTTTTT.